This TCR beta chain was identified in a study of blood T cell repertoires in COVID-19. Germline trimming cut 5 bases from V and 8 bases from J; bases unmatched to any gene: 14. Germline assignment: CDR1 LNHDA and CDR2 SQIVND (reference sequence). The CDR3 loop spans 15 amino acids. Original data processing: For nucleated cells, counts were estimated from reference gene primer amplification. Generated by immunoSEQ multiplex PCR, the TCRdb table keeps only in-frame clones and is missing some. That table supplies the V and J calls and clone size; D and trimming were determined from the DNA. The sample includes about 130,000 clones, about 75% of them seen just once.

Sequencing was performed on peripheral blood. The receptor's source is a man older than 75 with acute or convalescent COVID-19. The chain combines TRBV19 with TRBJ1-1; 7 bases are shared with TRBD1. CDR3 sequence: CASSLTGAVGEEAFF. The CDR3 bases are TGTGCCAGTAGTCTTACAGGGGCGGTTGGCGAGGAAGCTTTCTTT.